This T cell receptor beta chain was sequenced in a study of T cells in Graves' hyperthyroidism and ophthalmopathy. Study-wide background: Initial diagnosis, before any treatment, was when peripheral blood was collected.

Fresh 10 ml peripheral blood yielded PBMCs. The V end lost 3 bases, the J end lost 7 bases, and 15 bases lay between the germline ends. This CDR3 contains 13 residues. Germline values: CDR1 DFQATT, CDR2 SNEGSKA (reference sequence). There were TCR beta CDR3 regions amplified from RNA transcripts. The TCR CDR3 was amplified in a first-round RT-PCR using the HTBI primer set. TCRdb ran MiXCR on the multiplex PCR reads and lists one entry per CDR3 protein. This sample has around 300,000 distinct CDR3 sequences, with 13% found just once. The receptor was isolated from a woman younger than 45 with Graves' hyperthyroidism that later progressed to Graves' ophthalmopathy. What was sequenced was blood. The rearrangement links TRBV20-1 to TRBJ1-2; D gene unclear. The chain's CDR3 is CSASPRQASGYTF. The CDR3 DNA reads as TGCAGTGCTAGTCCCAGGCAGGCATCTGGCTACACCTTC.